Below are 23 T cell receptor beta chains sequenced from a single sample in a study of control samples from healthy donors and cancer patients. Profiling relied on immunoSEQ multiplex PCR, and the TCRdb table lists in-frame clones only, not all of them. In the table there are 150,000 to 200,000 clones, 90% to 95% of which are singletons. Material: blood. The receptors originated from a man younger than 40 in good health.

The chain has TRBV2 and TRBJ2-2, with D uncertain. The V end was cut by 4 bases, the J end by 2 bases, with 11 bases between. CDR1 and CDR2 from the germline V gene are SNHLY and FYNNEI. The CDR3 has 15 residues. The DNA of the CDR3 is TGTGCCAGCAGTGCACTCCCCGGAAACACCGGGGAGCTGTTTTTT. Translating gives CASSALPGNTGELFF.

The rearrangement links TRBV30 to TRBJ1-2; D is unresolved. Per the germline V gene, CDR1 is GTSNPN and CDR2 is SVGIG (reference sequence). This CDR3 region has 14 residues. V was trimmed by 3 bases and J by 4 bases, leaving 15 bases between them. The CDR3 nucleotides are TGTGCCTGGAGCGCCAGGTCCACCATCTATGGCTACACCTTC. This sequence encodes CAWSARSTIYGYTF.

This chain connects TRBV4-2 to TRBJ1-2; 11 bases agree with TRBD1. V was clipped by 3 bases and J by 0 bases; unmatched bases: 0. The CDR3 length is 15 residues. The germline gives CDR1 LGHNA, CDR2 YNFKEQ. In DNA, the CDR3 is TGTGCCAGCAGCCAGGACAGGGGGCCTAACTATGGCTACACCTTC. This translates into CASSQDRGPNYGYTF.

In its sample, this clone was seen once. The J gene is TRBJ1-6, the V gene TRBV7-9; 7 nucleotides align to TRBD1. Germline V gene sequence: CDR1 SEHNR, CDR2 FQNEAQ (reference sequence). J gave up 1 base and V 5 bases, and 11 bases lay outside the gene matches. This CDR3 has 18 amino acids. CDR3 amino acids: CASSLDRAAYSYNSPLHF. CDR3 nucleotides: TGTGCCAGCAGCCTCGACAGGGCAGCCTATTCCTATAATTCACCCCTCCACTTT.

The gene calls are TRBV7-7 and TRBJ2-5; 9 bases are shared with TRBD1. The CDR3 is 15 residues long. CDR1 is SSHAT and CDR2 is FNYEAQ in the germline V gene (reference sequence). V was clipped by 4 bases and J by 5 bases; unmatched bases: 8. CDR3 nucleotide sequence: TGTGCCAGCAGCTCAGTCCCGGGACAGGGTGAGACCCAGTACTTC. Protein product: CASSSVPGQGETQYF.

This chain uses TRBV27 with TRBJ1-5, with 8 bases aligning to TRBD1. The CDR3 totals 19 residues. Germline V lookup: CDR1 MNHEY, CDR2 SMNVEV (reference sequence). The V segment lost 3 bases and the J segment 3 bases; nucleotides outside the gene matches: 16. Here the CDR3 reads CASSFIASTGGFPNQPQHF. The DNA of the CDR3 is TGTGCCAGCAGTTTTATTGCCAGCACAGGGGGTTTCCCCAATCAGCCCCAGCATTTT.

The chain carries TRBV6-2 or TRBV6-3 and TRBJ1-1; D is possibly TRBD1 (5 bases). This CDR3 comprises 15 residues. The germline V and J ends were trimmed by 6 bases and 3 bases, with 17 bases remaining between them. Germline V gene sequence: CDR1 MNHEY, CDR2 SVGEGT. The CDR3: CASSRSRTGDTEAFF. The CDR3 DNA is TGTGCCAGCAGCCGGAGCCGGACGGGGGACACTGAAGCTTTCTTT.

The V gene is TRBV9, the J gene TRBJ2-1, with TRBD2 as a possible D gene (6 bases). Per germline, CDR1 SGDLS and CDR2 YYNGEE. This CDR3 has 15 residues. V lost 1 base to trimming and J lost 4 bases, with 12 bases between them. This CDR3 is CASSVLQEGYNEQFF. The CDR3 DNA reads TGTGCCAGCAGCGTATTACAGGAGGGTTACAATGAGCAGTTCTTC.

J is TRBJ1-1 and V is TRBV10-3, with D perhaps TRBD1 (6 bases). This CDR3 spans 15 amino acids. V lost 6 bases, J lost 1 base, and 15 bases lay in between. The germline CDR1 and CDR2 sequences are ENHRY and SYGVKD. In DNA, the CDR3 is TGTGCCATCAGGACGGACAGATTTTCGAACACTGAAGCTTTCTTT. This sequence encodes CAIRTDRFSNTEAFF.

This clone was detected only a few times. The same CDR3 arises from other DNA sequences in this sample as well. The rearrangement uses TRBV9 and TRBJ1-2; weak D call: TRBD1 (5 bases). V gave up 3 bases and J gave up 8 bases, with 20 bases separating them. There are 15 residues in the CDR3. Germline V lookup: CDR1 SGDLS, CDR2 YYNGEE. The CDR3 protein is CASSAFSGALGGYTF. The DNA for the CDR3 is TGTGCCAGCAGCGCATTCTCCGGGGCCCTCGGGGGCTACACCTTC.

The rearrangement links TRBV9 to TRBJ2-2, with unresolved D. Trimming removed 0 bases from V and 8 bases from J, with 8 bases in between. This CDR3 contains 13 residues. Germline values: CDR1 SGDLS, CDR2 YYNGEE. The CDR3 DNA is TGTGCCAGCAGCGTAGTTCTAGGAGGGGAGCTGTTTTTT. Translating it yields CASSVVLGGELFF.

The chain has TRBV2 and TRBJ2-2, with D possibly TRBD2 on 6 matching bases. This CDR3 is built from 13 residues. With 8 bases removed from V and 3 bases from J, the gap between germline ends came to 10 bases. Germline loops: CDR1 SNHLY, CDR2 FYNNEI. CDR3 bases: TGTGCCAGCGCCGGACTACACACCGGGGAGCTGTTTTTT. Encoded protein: CASAGLHTGELFF.

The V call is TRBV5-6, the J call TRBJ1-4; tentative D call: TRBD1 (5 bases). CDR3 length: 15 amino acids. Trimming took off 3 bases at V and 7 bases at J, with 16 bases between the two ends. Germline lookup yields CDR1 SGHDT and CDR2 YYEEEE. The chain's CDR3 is CASSWGRRAGEKLFF. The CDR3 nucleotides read TGTGCCAGCAGCTGGGGGAGAAGGGCGGGTGAAAAACTGTTTTTT.

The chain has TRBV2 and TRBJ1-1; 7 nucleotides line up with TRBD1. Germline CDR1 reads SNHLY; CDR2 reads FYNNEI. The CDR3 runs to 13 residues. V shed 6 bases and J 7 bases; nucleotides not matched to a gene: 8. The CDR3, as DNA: TGTGCCAGCAGGAAACAGGGGAAGGGTGAAGCTTTCTTT. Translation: CASRKQGKGEAFF.

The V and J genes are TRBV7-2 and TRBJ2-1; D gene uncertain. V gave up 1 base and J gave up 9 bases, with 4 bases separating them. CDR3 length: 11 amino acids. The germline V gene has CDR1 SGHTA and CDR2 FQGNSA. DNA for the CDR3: TGTGCCAGCAGCTTAGGAAGTGAGCAGTTCTTC. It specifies CASSLGSEQFF. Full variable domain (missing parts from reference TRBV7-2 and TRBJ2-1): GAGVSQSPSNKVTEKGKDVELRCDPISGHTALYWYRQSLGQGLEFLIYFQGNSAPDKSGLPSDRFSAERTGGSVSTLTIQRTQQEDSAVYLCASSLGSEQFFGPGTRLTVL.

This CDR3 is CASSLGEGKAYEQYF. The CDR3 nucleotides read TGTGCCAGCAGCTTAGGTGAGGGGAAAGCCTACGAGCAGTACTTC. The V and J genes are TRBV7-9 and TRBJ2-7; either TRBD1 or TRBD2 may supply D (5 bases each). The CDR3 loop spans 15 amino acids. V gave up 1 base and J gave up 2 bases, with 12 bases separating them. Looked up from germline, CDR1 is SEHNR and CDR2 is FQNEAQ (reference sequence).

CDR3 amino acids: CASSEIAWGTNTEAFF. The CDR3 DNA is TGTGCCAGCAGTGAAATCGCGTGGGGAACGAACACTGAAGCTTTCTTT. The chain employs TRBV6-1 and TRBJ1-1, with D unclear. Trimming pared 2 bases from V and 1 base from J, leaving 14 bases between. The CDR3 sequence is 16 residues long. The germline V gene encodes CDR1 MNHNS and CDR2 SASEGT.

The CDR3 sequence: CASSQVRGNSPLHF. CDR3 nucleotides: TGTGCCAGCAGCCAAGTACGGGGGAATTCACCCCTCCACTTT. The chain is built from TRBV3-1 (or the pseudogene TRBV3-2) and TRBJ1-6, with D maybe TRBD1 (5 bases). This CDR3 has 14 residues. With 1 base removed from V and 7 bases from J, the gap between germline ends came to 8 bases. In germline, CDR1 is LGHDT, CDR2 YNNKEL (reference sequence).

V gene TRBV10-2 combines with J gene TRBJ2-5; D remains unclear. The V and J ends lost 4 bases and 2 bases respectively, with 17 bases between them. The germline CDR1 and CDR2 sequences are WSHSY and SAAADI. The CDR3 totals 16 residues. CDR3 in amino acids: CASSGWQAQRQETQYF. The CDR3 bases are TGCGCCAGCAGTGGCTGGCAGGCCCAACGACAAGAGACCCAGTACTTC.

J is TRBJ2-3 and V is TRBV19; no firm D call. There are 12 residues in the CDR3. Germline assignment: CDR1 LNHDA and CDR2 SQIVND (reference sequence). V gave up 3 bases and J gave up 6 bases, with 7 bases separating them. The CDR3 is CASSIFRDTQYF. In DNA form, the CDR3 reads TGTGCCAGTAGTATTTTCCGGGATACGCAGTATTTT.

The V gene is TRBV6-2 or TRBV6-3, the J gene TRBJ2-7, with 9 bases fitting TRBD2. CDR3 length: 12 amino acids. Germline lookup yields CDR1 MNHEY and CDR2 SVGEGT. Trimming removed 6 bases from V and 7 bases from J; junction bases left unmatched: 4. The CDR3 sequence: CASSRGLAEQYF. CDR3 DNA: TGTGCCAGCAGCCGTGGACTAGCGGAGCAGTACTTC.

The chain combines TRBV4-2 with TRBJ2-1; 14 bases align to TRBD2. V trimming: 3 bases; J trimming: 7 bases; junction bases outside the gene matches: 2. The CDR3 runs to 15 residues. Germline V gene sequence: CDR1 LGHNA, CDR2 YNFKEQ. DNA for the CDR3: TGTGCCAGCAGCCAGGGACTAGCGGGAGTAAATGAGCAGTTCTTC. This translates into CASSQGLAGVNEQFF.

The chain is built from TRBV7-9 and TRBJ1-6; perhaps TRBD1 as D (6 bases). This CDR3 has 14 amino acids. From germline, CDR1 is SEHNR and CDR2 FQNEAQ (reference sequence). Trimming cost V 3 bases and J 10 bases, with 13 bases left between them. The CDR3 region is CASSFNREGSPLHF. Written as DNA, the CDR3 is TGTGCCAGCAGCTTCAACAGGGAGGGATCACCCCTCCACTTT.